These 19 T cell receptor beta chains came from one sample sequenced in a study of OX40 agonist ivuxolimab in advanced cancers. The protocol was immunoSEQ multiplex PCR, while the TCRdb copy is restricted to in-frame clones and leaves out a portion. The sample holds about 48,000 clones, about nine tenths seen once. Sequenced material: CD4+ or CD8+ T cells sorted from blood, taken in a trial of the OX40 agonist ivuxolimab. All receptors derive from an adult with an advanced solid tumor such as melanoma, head and neck, liver or kidney cancer.

The chain recombines TRBV27 with TRBJ1-2; D unclear. Germline loops: CDR1 MNHEY, CDR2 SMNVEV (reference sequence). This CDR3 spans 13 amino acids. V was shortened by 6 bases and J by 4 bases, with 12 bases between the two germline ends. Here the CDR3 reads CASRLTSAYGYTF. CDR3 in DNA: TGTGCCAGCAGACTCACGAGTGCCTATGGCTACACCTTC.

The chain couples TRBV4-1 to TRBJ2-7; D not certain. Per the germline V gene, CDR1 is MGHRA and CDR2 is YSYEKL. The V end was cut by 0 bases, the J end by 3 bases, with 12 bases between. This CDR3 has 15 amino acids. The CDR3 loop is CASSQEWLSHYEQYF. As DNA, the CDR3 is TGCGCCAGCAGCCAAGAATGGTTGTCTCACTACGAGCAGTACTTC.

The V gene is TRBV19, the J gene TRBJ1-2, with 7 bases lining up with TRBD1. The CDR3 sequence is 14 residues long. The trim removed 6 bases at V and 4 bases at J, leaving 8 bases unmatched. The germline CDR1 and CDR2 sequences are LNHDA and SQIVND (reference sequence). The CDR3 DNA sequence: TGTGCCAGTAGCGCGACAGGGACTCTCTATGGCTACACCTTC. It encodes CASSATGTLYGYTF.

The chain couples TRBV27 to TRBJ1-2; 8 bases line up with TRBD1. The ends lost 5 bases at V and 5 bases at J; junction bases unmatched: 7. The CDR3 has 14 residues. The germline V gene has CDR1 MNHEY and CDR2 SMNVEV (reference sequence). CDR3 sequence reads: CASSRAGGRYGYTF. The DNA for the CDR3 is TGTGCCAGCAGTCGGGCAGGGGGCAGATATGGCTACACCTTC.

The chain employs TRBV2 and TRBJ1-1; possible D gene TRBD1, 5 bases. This CDR3 comprises 12 residues. Trimming stripped 8 bases from V and 1 base from J, with 8 bases between. The germline V gene has CDR1 SNHLY and CDR2 FYNNEI. The CDR3, as DNA: TGTGCCAGCGACAGCGAGAACACTGAAGCTTTCTTT. It specifies CASDSENTEAFF.

This clone was found once. This chain joins TRBV4-1 and TRBJ2-1; a weak D match, TRBD2 (5 bases). Trimming cost V 0 bases and J 2 bases, with 11 bases left between them. The germline V gene has CDR1 MGHRA and CDR2 YSYEKL. This CDR3 has 16 residues. The CDR3 here is CASSQDSGDTYNEQFF. CDR3 sequence (DNA): TGCGCCAGCAGCCAAGATTCCGGGGATACCTACAATGAGCAGTTCTTC.

The chain uses TRBV27 and TRBJ2-1; 10 positions agree with TRBD2. CDR3 length: 16 residues. Losses at the gene ends were 5 bases for V and 2 bases for J; bases not matched to a gene: 6. Germline values: CDR1 MNHEY, CDR2 SMNVEV (reference sequence). The CDR3 reads CASSIRTSGPYNEQFF. The CDR3 DNA is TGTGCCAGCAGTATCCGGACTAGCGGACCCTACAATGAGCAGTTCTTC.

The chain couples TRBV19 to TRBJ1-3; D gene unclear. This CDR3 contains 18 residues. Trimming cost V 6 bases and J 4 bases, with 25 bases left between them. Germline V gene lookup returns CDR1 LNHDA and CDR2 SQIVND (reference sequence). The CDR3: CASSSLGGEGKSGNTIYF. The CDR3 coding sequence is TGTGCCAGTAGCTCCCTCGGCGGGGAGGGAAAATCCGGAAACACCATATATTTT.

The chain is built from TRBV19 and TRBJ2-1; 14 bases line up with TRBD2. CDR1 LNHDA and CDR2 SQIVND come from the germline V gene (reference sequence). The CDR3 spans 15 residues. V shed 7 bases and J 10 bases; nucleotides not matched to a gene: 9. The CDR3 region has the DNA TGTGCCAGTAAACCGACTAGCGGGGGGGTACGGGAGCAGTTCTTC. As protein: CASKPTSGGVREQFF.

The chain links TRBV7-9 to TRBJ2-3; D might be TRBD2 (5 bases). The V gene's germline CDR1 is SEHNR and CDR2 FQNEAQ (reference sequence). The CDR3 has 17 amino acids. V shed 3 bases and J shed 2 bases, with 18 bases lying between them. The CDR3 DNA sequence: TGTGCCAGCAGCTTGCCCCTCGGACTCGATGACACAGATACGCAGTATTTT. Translation: CASSLPLGLDDTDTQYF.

J is TRBJ2-2 and V is TRBV7-9, with a tentative D call TRBD1 (5 bases). There are 18 residues in the CDR3. V gave up 4 bases and J gave up 0 bases, with 18 bases separating them. Germline CDR1 is SEHNR and CDR2 is FQNEAQ (reference sequence). The CDR3: CASSSKETERANTGELFF. CDR3 nucleotides: TGTGCCAGCAGCTCGAAGGAGACAGAAAGAGCGAACACCGGGGAGCTGTTTTTT.

The CDR3 sequence is CASSLWDREKDGYTF. The CDR3 coding sequence is TGTGCCAGCAGCCTTTGGGACAGGGAAAAGGATGGCTACACCTTC. The chain employs TRBV11-1 and TRBJ1-2; 9 positions agree with TRBD1. This CDR3 spans 15 amino acids. Germline lookup yields CDR1 SGHAT and CDR2 FQDESV (reference sequence). With 5 bases clipped from V and 6 bases from J, the junction kept 10 bases outside the gene matches. The entire variable domain, with the rest obtained from reference TRBV11-1 and TRBJ1-2, is as follows: EAEVAQSPRYKITEKSQAVAFWCDPISGHATLYWYRQILGQGPELLVQFQDESVVDDSQLPKDRFSAERLKGVDSTLKIQPAELGDSAMYLCASSLWDREKDGYTFGSGTRLTVV.

V is TRBV19 and J is TRBJ1-1; D not certain. Trimming left V 6 bases short and J 1 base short, with 3 bases between. Germline V gene sequence: CDR1 LNHDA, CDR2 SQIVND (reference sequence). The CDR3 covers 11 residues. CDR3 loop: CASSSNTEAFF. CDR3 bases: TGTGCCAGTAGCTCGAACACTGAAGCTTTCTTT.

The chain combines TRBV9 with TRBJ2-7, with D uncertain. The CDR3 is made up of 13 amino acids. Germline assignment: CDR1 SGDLS and CDR2 YYNGEE. V dropped 1 base and J dropped 3 bases, with 8 bases sitting between them. The CDR3 sequence is CASSVFPGYEQYF. CDR3 bases: TGTGCCAGCAGCGTATTTCCAGGCTACGAGCAGTACTTC.

The chain uses TRBV11-2 and TRBJ1-6; tentatively, D is TRBD1 (5 bases). Trimming took off 4 bases at V and 10 bases at J, with 8 bases between the two ends. Germline V gene data show CDR1 as SGHAT and CDR2 as FQNNGV. This CDR3 has 12 amino acids. DNA of the CDR3: TGTGCCAGCAGCTCTCGGGGCTCACCCCTCCACTTT. Its translation: CASSSRGSPLHF.

The CDR3 loop is CASSEAHNQPQHF. The CDR3 DNA reads as TGTGCCAGCAGTGAAGCACACAATCAGCCCCAGCATTTT. V and J are TRBV2 and TRBJ1-5; no clear D. V shed 0 bases and J shed 3 bases, with 3 bases lying between them. Per germline, CDR1 SNHLY and CDR2 FYNNEI. The CDR3 sequence is 13 residues long.

There are a few counts of this clone. This chain links TRBV5-8 with TRBJ2-7; D call uncertain. This CDR3 region has 14 residues. Germline assignment: CDR1 SGHTS and CDR2 YDEGEE. With 7 bases removed from V and 3 bases from J, the gap between germline ends came to 17 bases. The chain's CDR3 is CASSLLAANYEQYF. DNA for the CDR3: TGTGCCAGCTCCCTACTGGCTGCTAACTACGAGCAGTACTTC.

This chain uses TRBV4-1 with TRBJ2-5, with 7 bases fitting TRBD2. The CDR3 has 15 amino acids. Germline lookup yields CDR1 MGHRA and CDR2 YSYEKL. J gave up 4 bases and V 0 bases, and 5 bases lay outside the gene matches. The CDR3 loop reads CASSQEGGISETQYF. CDR3 nucleotide sequence: TGCGCCAGCAGCCAAGAGGGAGGGATCTCAGAGACCCAGTACTTC.

The gene calls are TRBV27 and TRBJ2-2, with D possibly being TRBD1 or TRBD2 (5 bases each). The V gene's germline CDR1 is MNHEY and CDR2 SMNVEV (reference sequence). The CDR3 contains 15 residues. V dropped 0 bases and J dropped 7 bases, with 12 bases sitting between them. The CDR3 region is CASSLSGPTGGELFF. The CDR3, as DNA: TGTGCCAGCAGTTTATCGGGACCGACCGGCGGGGAGCTGTTTTTT.